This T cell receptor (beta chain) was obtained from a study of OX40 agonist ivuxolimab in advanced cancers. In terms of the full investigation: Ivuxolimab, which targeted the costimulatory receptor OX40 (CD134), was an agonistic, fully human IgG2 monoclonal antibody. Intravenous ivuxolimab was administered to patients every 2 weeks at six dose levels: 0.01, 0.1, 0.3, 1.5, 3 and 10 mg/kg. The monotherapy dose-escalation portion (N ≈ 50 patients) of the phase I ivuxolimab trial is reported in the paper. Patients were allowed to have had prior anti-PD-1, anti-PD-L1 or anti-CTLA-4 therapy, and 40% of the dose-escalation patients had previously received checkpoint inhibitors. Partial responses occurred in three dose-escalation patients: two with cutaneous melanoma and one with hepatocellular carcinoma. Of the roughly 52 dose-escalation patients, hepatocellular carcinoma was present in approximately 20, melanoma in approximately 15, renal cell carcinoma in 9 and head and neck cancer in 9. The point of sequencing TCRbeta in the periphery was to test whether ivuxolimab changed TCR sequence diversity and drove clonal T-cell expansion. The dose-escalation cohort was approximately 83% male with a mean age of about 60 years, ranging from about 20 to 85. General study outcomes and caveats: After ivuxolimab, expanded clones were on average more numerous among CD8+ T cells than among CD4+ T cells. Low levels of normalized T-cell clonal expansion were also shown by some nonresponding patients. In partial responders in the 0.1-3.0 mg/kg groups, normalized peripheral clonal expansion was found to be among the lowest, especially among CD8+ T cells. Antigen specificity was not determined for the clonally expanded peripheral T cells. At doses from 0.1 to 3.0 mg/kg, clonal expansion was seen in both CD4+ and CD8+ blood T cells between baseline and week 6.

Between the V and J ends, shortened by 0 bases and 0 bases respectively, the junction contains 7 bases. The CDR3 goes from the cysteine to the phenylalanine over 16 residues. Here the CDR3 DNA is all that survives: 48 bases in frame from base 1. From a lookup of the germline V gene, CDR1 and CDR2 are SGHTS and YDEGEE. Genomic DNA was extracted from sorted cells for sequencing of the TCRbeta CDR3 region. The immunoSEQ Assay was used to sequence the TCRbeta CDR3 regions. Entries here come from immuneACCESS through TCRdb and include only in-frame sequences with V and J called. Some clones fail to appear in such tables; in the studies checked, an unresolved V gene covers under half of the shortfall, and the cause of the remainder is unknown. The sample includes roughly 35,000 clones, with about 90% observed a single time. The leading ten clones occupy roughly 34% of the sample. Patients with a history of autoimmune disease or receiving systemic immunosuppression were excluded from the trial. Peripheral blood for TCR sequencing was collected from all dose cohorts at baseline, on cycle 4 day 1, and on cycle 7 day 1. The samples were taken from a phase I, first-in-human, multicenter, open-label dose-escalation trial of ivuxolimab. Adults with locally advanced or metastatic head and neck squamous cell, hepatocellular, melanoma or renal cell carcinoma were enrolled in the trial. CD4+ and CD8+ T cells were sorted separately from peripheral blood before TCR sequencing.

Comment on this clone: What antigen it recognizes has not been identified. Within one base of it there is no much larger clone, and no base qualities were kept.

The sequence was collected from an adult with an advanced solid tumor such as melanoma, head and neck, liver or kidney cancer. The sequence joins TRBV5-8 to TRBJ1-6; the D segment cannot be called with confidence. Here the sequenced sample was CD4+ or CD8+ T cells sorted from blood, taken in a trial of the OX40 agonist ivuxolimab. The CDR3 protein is CASSLDASSYNSPLHF. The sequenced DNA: TGTGCCAGCAGCTTGGACGCGAGCTCCTATAATTCACCCCTCCACTTT.